The entry below gives a single T cell receptor (beta chain) sequence along with its context. V was cut by 4 bases and J by 8 bases, with 5 bases left in between. This CDR3 contains 9 residues. Germline CDR1 reads SQVTM; CDR2 reads ANQGSEA. This entry belongs to a study of CD8 T cells in Susac syndrome. Blood CD8+ and CD4+ T cells underwent high-throughput TCR beta sequencing. Negative isolation yielded CD8+ and CD4+ T cells; FACS enriched TEMRA cells. An input of roughly 0.5 to 1 ug of RNA was subjected to reverse transcription using random hexamers. TCRdb called the immunoSEQ multiplex PCR reads again in MiXCR, with one record for every CDR3 protein. The data show 140,000 to 150,000 distinct CDR3 sequences, approximately 95% seen once.

The rearrangement uses TRBV29-1 and TRBJ1-2; D unclear. This sequence was found in a human donor with multiple sclerosis. Sequenced input: CD4+ T cells from PBMCs. CDR3 nucleotide sequence: TGCAGCGTTGTTTCCGGCTACACCTTC. Residues: CSVVSGYTF.